This T cell receptor (beta chain) was sequenced during a study of cytomegalovirus exposure and HLA in healthy donors. The CDR3 consists of 14 residues. The V gene lost 5 bases and the J gene lost 6 bases, with 13 bases spanning the gap. Per germline, CDR1 LNHDA and CDR2 SQIVND (reference sequence). TCRdb's table, derived via immunoSEQ multiplex PCR, lists solely in-frame clones and lacks some. In the table there are over 150,000 clones, roughly nine tenths of which are singletons. The rearrangement joins TRBV19 to TRBJ2-2; D might be TRBD2 (5 bases). Sequencing was done on a sample of PBMCs. The sequence came from a woman aged 18-30 years in good health and CMV-seropositive. In nucleotides, the CDR3 is TGTGCCAGTAGTCTCTCTTTGAGGGCCGGGGAGCTGTTTTTT. As protein: CASSLSLRAGELFF.